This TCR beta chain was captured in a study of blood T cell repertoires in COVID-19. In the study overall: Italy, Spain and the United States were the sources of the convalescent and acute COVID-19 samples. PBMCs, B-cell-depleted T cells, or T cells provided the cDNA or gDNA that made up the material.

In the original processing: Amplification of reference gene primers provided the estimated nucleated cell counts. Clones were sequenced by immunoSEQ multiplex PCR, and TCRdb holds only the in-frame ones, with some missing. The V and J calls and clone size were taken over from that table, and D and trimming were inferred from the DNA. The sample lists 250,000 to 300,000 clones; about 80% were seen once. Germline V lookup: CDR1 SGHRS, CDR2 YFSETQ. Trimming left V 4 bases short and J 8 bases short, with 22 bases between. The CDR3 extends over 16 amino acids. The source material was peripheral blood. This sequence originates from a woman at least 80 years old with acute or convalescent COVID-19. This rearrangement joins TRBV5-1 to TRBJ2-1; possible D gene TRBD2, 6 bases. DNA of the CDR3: TGCGCCAGCAGCGTTGGATCCGTGACTAGTTTGTATGAGCAGTTCTTC. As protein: CASSVGSVTSLYEQFF.